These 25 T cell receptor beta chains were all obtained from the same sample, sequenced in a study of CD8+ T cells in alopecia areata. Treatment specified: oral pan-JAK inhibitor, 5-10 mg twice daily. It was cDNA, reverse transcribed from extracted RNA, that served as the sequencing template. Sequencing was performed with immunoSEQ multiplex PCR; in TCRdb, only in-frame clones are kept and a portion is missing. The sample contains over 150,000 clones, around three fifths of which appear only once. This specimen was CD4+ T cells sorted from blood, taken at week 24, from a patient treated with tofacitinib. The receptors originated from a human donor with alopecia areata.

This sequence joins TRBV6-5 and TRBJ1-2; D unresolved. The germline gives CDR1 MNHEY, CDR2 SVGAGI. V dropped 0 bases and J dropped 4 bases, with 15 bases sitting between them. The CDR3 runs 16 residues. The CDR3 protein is CASSYSPTAPGYGYTF. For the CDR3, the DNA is TGTGCCAGCAGTTACTCGCCGACGGCCCCTGGCTATGGCTACACCTTC.

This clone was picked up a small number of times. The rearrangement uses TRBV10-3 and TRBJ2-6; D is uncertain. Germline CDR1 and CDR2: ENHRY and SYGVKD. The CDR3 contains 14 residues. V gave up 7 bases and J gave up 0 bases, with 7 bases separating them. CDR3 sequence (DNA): TGTGCCATCACCCCTTTCTCTGGGGCCAACGTCCTGACTTTC. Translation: CAITPFSGANVLTF.

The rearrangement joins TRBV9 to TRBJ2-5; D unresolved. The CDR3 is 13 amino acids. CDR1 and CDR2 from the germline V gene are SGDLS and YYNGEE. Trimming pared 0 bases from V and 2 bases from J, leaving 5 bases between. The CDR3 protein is CASSVATQETQYF. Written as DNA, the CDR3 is TGTGCCAGCAGCGTAGCTACACAAGAGACCCAGTACTTC.

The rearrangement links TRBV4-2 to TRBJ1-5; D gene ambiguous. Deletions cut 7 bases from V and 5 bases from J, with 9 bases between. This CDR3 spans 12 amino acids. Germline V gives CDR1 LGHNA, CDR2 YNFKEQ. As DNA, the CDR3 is TGTGCCAGCATGAAGCGAGATCAGCCCCAGCATTTT. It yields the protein CASMKRDQPQHF.

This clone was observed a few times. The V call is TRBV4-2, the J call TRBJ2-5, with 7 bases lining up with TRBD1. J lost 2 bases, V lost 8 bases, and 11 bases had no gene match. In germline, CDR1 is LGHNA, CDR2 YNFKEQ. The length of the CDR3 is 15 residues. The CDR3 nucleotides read TGTGCCAGCGGCAAGAGACAGGGACCTCAAGAGACCCAGTACTTC. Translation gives CASGKRQGPQETQYF.

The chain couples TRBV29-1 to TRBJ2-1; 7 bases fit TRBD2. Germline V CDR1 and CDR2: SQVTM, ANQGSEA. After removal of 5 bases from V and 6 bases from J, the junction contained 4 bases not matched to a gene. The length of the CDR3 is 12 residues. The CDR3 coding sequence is TGCAGCGTTAGCGGGACTCCCAATGAGCAGTTCTTC. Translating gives CSVSGTPNEQFF.

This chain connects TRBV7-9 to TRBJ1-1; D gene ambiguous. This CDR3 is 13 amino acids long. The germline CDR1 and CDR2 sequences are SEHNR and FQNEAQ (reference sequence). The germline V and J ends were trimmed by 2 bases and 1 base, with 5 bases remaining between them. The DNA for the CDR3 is TGTGCCAGCAGCTTACGACCGAACACTGAAGCTTTCTTT. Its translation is CASSLRPNTEAFF.

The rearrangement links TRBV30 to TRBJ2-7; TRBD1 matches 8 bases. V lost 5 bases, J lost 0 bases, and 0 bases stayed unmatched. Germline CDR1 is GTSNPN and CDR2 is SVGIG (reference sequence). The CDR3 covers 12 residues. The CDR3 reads CAWDRGSYEQYF. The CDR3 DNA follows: TGTGCCTGGGACAGGGGCTCCTACGAGCAGTACTTC.

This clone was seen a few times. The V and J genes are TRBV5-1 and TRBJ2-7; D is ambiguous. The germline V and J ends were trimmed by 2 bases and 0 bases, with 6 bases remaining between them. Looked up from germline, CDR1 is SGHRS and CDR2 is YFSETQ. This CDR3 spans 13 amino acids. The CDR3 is CASSFDTSYEQYF. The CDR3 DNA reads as TGCGCCAGCAGCTTTGACACCTCCTACGAGCAGTACTTC. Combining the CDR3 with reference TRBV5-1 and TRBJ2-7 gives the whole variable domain KAGVTQTPRYLIKTRGQQVTLSCSPISGHRSVSWYQQTPGQGLQFLFEYFSETQRNKGNFPGRFSGRQFSNSRSEMNVSTLELGDSALYLCASSFDTSYEQYFGPGTRLTVT.

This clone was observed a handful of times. The chain's CDR3 is CASRGTVPTDTQYF. CDR3 nucleotide sequence: TGTGCCAGCAGGGGGACAGTTCCCACAGATACGCAGTATTTT. V gene TRBV14 combines with J gene TRBJ2-3; 7 bases align to TRBD1. The CDR3 is 14 amino acids. V lost 6 bases to trimming and J lost 2 bases; unmatched junction nucleotides: 5. CDR1 is SGHDN, CDR2 FVKESK, per germline.

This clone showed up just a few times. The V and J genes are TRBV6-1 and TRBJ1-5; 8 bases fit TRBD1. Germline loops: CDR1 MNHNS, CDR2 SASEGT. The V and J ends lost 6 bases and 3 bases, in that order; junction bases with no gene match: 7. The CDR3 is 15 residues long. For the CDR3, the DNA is TGTGCCAGCAGCAGGTCGGGACAGGACAATCAGCCCCAGCATTTT. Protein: CASSRSGQDNQPQHF.

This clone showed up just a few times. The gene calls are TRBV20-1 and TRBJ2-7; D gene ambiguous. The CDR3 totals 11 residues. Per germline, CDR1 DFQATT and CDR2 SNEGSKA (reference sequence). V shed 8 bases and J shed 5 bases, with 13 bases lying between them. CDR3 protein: CSPKTGDEQYF. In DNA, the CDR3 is TGCAGTCCTAAGACTGGGGACGAGCAGTACTTC.

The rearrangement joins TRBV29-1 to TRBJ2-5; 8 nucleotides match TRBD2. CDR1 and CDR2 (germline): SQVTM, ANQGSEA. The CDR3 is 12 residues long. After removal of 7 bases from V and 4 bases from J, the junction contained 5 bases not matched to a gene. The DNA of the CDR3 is TGCAGCGCTTTACGGGGGGGAGAGACCCAGTACTTC. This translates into CSALRGGETQYF.

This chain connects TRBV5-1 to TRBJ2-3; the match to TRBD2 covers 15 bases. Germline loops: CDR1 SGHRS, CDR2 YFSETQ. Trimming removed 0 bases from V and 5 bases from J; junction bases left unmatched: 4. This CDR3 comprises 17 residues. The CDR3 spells CASSLAGTSGGQDTQYF. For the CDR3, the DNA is TGCGCCAGCAGCTTGGCGGGGACTAGCGGGGGGCAAGATACGCAGTATTTT.

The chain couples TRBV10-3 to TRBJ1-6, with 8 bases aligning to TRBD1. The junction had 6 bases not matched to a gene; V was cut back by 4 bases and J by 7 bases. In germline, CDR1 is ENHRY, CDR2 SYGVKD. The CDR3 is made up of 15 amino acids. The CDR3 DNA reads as TGTGCCATCAGTGCAGGGACAGGCCTGAATTCACCCCTCCACTTT. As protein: CAISAGTGLNSPLHF.

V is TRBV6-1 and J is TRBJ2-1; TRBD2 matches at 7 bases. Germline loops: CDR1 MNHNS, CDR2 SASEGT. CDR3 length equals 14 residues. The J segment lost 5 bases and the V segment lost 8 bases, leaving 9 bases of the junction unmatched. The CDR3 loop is CASCRGVRDNEQFF. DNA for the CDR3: TGTGCCAGCTGTCGGGGGGTGAGGGACAATGAGCAGTTCTTC.

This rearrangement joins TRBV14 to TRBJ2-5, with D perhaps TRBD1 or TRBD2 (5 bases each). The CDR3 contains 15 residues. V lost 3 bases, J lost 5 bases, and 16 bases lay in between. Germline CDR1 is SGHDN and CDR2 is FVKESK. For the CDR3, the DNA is TGTGCCAGCAGCCAGCAACTCCAGGGCGGGGAGACCCAGTACTTC. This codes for CASSQQLQGGETQYF.

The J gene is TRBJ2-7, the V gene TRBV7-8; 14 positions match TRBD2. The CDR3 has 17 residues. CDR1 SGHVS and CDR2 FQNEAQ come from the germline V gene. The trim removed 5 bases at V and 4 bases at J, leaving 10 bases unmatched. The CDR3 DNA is TGTGCCAGCAGCCCAAACCCGACTAGCGGGGGGGCGTACGAGCAGTACTTC. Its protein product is CASSPNPTSGGAYEQYF.

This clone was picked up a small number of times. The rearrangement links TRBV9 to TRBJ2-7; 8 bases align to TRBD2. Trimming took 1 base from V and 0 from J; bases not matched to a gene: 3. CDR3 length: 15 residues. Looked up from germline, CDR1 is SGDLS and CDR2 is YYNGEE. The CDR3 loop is CASSVSSGSSYEQYF. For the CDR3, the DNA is TGTGCCAGCAGCGTATCCAGCGGGAGCTCCTACGAGCAGTACTTC.

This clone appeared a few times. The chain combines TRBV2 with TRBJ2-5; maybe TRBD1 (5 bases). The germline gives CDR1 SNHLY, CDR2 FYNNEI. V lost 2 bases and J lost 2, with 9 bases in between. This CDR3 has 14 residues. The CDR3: CASSELRVQETQYF. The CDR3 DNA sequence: TGTGCCAGCAGTGAACTCAGGGTGCAAGAGACCCAGTACTTC.

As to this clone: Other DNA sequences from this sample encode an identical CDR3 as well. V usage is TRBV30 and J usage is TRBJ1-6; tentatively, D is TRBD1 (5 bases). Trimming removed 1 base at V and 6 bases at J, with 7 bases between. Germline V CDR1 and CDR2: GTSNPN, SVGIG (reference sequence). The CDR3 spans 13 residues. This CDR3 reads CAWSGQFNSPLHF. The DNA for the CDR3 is TGTGCCTGGAGTGGACAGTTTAATTCACCCCTCCACTTT.

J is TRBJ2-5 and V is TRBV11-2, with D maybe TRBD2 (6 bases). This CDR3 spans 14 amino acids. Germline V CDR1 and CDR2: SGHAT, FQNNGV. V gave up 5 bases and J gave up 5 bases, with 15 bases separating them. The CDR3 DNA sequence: TGTGCCAGCAGCGCCCTGGGACTTTGGGAGACCCAGTACTTC. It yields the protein CASSALGLWETQYF.

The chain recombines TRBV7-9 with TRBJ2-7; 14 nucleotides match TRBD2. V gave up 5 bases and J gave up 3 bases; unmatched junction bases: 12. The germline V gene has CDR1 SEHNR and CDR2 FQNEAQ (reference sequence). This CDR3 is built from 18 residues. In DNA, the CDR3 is TGTGCCAGCAGCCCCCCGGGACTAGCGGGGGTAAGGAGCTACGAGCAGTACTTC. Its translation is CASSPPGLAGVRSYEQYF. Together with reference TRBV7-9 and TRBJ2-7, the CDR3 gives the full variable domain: DTGVSQNPRHKITKRGQNVTFRCDPISEHNRLYWYRQTLGQGPEFLTYFQNEAQLEKSRLLSDRFSAERPKGSFSTLEIQRTEQGDSAMYLCASSPPGLAGVRSYEQYFGPGTRLTVT.

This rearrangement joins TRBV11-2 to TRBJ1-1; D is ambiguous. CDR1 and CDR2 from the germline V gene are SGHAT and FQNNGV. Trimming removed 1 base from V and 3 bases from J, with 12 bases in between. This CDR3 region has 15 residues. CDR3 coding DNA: TGTGCCAGCAGCTTAGGCCGGCGCTCGGACACTGAAGCTTTCTTT. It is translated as CASSLGRRSDTEAFF.

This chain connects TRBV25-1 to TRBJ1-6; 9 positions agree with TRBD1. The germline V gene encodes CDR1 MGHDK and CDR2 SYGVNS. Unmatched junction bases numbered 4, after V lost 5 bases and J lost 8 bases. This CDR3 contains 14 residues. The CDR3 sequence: CASSPTGGHSPLHF. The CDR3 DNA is TGTGCCAGCAGTCCGACAGGGGGTCATTCACCCCTCCACTTT.